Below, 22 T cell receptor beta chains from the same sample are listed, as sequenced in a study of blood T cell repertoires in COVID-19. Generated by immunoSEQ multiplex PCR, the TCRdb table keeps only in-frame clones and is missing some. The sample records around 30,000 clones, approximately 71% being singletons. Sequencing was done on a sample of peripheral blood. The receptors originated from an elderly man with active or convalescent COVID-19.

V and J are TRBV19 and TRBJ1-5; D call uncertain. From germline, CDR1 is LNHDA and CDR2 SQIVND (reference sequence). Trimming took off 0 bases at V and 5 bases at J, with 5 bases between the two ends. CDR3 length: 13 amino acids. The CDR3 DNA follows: TGTGCCAGTAGTATAGATCGGGATCAGCCCCAGCATTTT. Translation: CASSIDRDQPQHF. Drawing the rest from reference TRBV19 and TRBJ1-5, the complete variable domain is DGGITQSPKYLFRKEGQNVTLSCEQNLNHDAMYWYRQDPGQGLRLIYYSQIVNDFQKGDIAEGYSVSREKKESFPLTVTSAQKNPTAFYLCASSIDRDQPQHFGDGTRLSIL.

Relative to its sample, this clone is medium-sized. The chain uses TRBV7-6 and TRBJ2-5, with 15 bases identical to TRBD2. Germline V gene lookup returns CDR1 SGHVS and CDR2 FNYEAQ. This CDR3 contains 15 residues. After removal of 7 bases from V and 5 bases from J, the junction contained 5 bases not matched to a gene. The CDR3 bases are TGTGCCAGCACCCTAGGGACTAGCGGGGGGGAGACCCAGTACTTC. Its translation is CASTLGTSGGETQYF. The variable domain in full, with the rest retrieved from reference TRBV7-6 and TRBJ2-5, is GAGVSQSPRYKVTKRGQDVALRCDPISGHVSLYWYRQALGQGPEFLTYFNYEAQQDKSGLPNDRFSAERPEGSISTLTIQRTEQRDSAMYRCASTLGTSGGETQYFGPGTRLLVL.

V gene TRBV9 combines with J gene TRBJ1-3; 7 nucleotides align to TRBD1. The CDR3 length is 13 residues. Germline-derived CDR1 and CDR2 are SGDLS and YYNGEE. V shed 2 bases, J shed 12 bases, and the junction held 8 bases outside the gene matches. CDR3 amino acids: CASSVSSTGIIYF. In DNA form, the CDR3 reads TGTGCCAGCAGCGTTTCGTCGACAGGGATCATATATTTT.

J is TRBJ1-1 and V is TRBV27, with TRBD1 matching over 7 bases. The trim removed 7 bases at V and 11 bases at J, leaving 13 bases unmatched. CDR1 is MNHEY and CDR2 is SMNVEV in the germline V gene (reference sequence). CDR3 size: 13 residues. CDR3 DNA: TGTGCCAGCACGTGGGCGGAAGGGGGCCAGGCTTTCTTT. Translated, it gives CASTWAEGGQAFF.

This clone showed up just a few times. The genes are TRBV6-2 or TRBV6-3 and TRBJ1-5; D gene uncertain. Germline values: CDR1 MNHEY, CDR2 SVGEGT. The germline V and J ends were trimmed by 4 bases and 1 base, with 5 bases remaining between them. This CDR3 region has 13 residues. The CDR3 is CASSSPSNQPQHF. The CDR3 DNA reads TGTGCCAGCAGTTCTCCGAGCAATCAGCCCCAGCATTTT.

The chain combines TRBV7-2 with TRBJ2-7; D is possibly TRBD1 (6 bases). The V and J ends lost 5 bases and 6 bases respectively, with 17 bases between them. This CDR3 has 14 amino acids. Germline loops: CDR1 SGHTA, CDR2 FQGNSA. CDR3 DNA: TGTGCCAGCAGCCCAGGCGACCGAGGGGGCGAGCAGTACTTC. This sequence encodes CASSPGDRGGEQYF.

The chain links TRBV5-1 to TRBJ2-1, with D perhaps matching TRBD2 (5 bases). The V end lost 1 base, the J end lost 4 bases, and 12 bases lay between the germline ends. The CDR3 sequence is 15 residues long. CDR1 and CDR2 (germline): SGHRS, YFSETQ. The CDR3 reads CASSLWESSYNEQFF. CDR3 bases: TGCGCCAGCAGCTTGTGGGAGAGCTCATACAATGAGCAGTTCTTC.

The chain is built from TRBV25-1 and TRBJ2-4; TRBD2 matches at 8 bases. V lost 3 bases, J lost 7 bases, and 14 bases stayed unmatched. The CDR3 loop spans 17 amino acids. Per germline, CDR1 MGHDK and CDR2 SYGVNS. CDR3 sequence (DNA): TGTGCCAGCAGTGATTCAACCGGGAGTAGCGGGATTAACATTCAGTACTTC. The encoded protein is CASSDSTGSSGINIQYF.

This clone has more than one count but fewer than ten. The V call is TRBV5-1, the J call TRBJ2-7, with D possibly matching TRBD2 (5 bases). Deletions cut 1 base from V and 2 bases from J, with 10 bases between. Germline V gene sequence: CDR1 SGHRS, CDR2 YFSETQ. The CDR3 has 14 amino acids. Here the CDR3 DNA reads TGCGCCAGCAGCTTGATGCCCGGGGCCTACGAGCAGTACTTC. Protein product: CASSLMPGAYEQYF.

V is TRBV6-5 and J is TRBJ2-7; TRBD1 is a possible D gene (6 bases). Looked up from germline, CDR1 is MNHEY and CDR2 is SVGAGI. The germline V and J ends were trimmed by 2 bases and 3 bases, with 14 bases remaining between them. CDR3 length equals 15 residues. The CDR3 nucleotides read TGTGCCAGCAGTTACCCGACAGGAAACAACTACGAGCAGTACTTC. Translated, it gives CASSYPTGNNYEQYF.

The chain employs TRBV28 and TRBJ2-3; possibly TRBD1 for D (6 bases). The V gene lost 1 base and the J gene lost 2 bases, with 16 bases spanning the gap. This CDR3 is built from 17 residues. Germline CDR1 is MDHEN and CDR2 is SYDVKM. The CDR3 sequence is CASSLLTEQGLTDTQYF. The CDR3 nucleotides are TGTGCCAGCAGTTTATTAACGGAGCAGGGGCTCACAGATACGCAGTATTTT.

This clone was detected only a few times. The chain's CDR3 is CASSLYPTDSNYGYTF. CDR3 sequence (DNA): TGTGCCAGCAGCTTATACCCGACAGATTCTAACTATGGCTACACCTTC. This chain connects TRBV7-6 to TRBJ1-2, with a possible D match to TRBD1 (5 bases). The CDR3 covers 16 residues. V lost 2 bases, J lost 0 bases, and 13 bases lay in between. CDR1 is SGHVS and CDR2 is FNYEAQ in the germline V gene.

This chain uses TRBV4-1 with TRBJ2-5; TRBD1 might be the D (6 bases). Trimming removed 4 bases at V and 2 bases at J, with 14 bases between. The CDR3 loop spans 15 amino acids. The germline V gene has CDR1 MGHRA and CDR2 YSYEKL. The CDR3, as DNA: TGCGCCAGCAGCCGGACCCCGGACAGTCAAGAGACCCAGTACTTC. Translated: CASSRTPDSQETQYF.

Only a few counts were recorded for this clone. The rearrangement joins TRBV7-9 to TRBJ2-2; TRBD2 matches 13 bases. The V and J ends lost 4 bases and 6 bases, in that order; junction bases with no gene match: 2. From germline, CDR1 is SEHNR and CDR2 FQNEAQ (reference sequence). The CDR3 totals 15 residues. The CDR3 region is CASSSTSGRSGELFF. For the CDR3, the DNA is TGTGCCAGCAGCTCGACTAGCGGGAGGTCCGGGGAGCTGTTTTTT.

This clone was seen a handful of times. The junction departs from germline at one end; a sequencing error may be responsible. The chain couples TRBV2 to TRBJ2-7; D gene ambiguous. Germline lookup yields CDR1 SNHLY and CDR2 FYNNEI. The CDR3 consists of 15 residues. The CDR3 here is CASSVMTTNSHEQYF. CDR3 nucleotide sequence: TGTGCCAGCAGTGTTATGACCACTAACTCCCACGAGCAGTACTTC.

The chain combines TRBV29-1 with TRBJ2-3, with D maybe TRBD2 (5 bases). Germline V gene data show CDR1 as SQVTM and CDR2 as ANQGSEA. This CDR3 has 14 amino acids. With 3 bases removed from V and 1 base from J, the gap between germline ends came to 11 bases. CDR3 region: CSVDSGLGTDTQYF. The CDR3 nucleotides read TGCAGCGTTGACTCGGGGTTGGGCACAGATACGCAGTATTTT.

The CDR3 DNA follows: TGTGCCAGCAGTTCGGGCGCAGCGGGAAGGCGGGAGACCCAGTACTTC. Protein: CASSSGAAGRRETQYF. J is TRBJ2-5 and V is TRBV27, with 7 bases fitting TRBD2. After removal of 4 bases from V and 5 bases from J, the junction contained 13 bases not matched to a gene. Germline CDR1 reads MNHEY; CDR2 reads SMNVEV (reference sequence). This CDR3 comprises 16 residues.

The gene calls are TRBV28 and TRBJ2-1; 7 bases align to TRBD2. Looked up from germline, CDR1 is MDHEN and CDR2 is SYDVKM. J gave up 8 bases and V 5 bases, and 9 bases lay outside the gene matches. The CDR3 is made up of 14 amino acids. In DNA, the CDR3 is TGTGCCAGCAGTCTCTGGGGGGGTATCGATGAGCAGTTCTTC. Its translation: CASSLWGGIDEQFF.

The CDR3 nucleotides are TGTGCCAGCAGCCGCGGGACAGGGTACACTGAAGCTTTCTTT. Residues: CASSRGTGYTEAFF. The chain has TRBV7-2 and TRBJ1-1; 9 bases map to TRBD1. With 5 bases clipped from V and 3 bases from J, the junction kept 4 bases outside the gene matches. CDR3 size: 14 residues. Looked up from germline, CDR1 is SGHTA and CDR2 is FQGNSA.

The CDR3 region has the DNA TGTGCCAGCAGCAGTATTACAGGGAGCTCCTACGAGCAGTACTTC. This sequence encodes CASSSITGSSYEQYF. The J gene is TRBJ2-7, the V gene TRBV21-1; the table calls TRBD1, which could not be checked here. TRBV21-1 is termed a pseudogene. CDR3 size: 15 residues.

The CDR3 spells CASRDSAIYEQYF. Here the CDR3 DNA reads TGTGCCAGCAGGGACAGTGCGATTTACGAGCAGTACTTC. This chain links TRBV3-1 (or the pseudogene TRBV3-2) with TRBJ2-7; possibly TRBD1 for D (6 bases). This CDR3 is 13 amino acids long. The V and J ends lost 6 bases and 4 bases respectively, with 13 bases between them. The germline CDR1 and CDR2 sequences are LGHDT and YNNKEL (reference sequence).

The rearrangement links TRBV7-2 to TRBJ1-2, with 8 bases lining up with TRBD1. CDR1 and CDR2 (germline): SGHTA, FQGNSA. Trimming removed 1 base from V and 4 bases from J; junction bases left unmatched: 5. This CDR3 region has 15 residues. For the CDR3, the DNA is TGTGCCAGCAGCTTAGTCAGGGGGCCCTCCTATGGCTACACCTTC. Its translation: CASSLVRGPSYGYTF.